A single sample is the source of the 21 T cell receptor beta chains below, sequenced in a study of blood T cells in healthy people across ages. Next came a second PCR, run for about 7 to 12 cycles, which used a sample-barcoded 5' primer along with a J-beta primer mix. TCRdb processed the 5' RACE reads anew with MiXCR; each CDR3 protein has one entry. The profile shows approximately 1,700,000 distinct CDR3 sequences, 35% to 50% of them singletons. The material sequenced was blood. All receptors derive from a human donor in good health.

The V and J genes are TRBV9 and TRBJ2-1, with 7 positions matching TRBD2. Trimming at V came to 0 bases and at J to 4 bases, leaving 19 bases not matched to a gene. Germline V CDR1 and CDR2: SGDLS, YYNGEE. The CDR3 sequence is 20 residues long. For the CDR3, the DNA is TGTGCCAGCAGCGTAGCCCCAGGGACGAGCGGGGCTTCGGTGTACAATGAGCAGTTCTTC. It yields the protein CASSVAPGTSGASVYNEQFF.

The rearrangement uses TRBV4-3 and TRBJ2-1; TRBD2 aligns across 11 bases. This CDR3 is 13 amino acids long. V dropped 1 base and J dropped 15; count of bases not matched to a gene: 5. Germline loops: CDR1 LGHNA, CDR2 YSLEER. The CDR3 region has the DNA TGCGCCAGCAGCCAAGTGACTAGCGGGGAGGCGTTCTTC. It is translated as CASSQVTSGEAFF.

The V and J genes are TRBV7-2 and TRBJ1-1; the D gene is possibly TRBD1 (6 bases). V was pared by 6 bases and J by 2 bases, with 13 bases between. From germline, CDR1 is SGHTA and CDR2 FQGNSA. This CDR3 spans 14 amino acids. This CDR3 reads CASSTDRLNTEAFF. CDR3 nucleotides: TGTGCCAGCAGTACCGACAGGCTTAACACTGAAGCTTTCTTT.

The V and J genes are TRBV4-1 and TRBJ2-7; D gene ambiguous. V shed 0 bases and J shed 3 bases, with 9 bases lying between them. CDR1 is MGHRA, CDR2 YSYEKL, per germline. The CDR3 totals 14 residues. The CDR3 nucleotides read TGCGCCAGCAGCCAAGATATTCGGTTCTACGAGCAGTACTTC. Translating gives CASSQDIRFYEQYF.

This chain joins TRBV15 and TRBJ1-5; D is ambiguous. The germline V gene encodes CDR1 LNHNV and CDR2 YYDKDF (reference sequence). The CDR3 sequence is 14 residues long. The V and J ends lost 2 bases and 7 bases respectively, with 12 bases between them. The CDR3 nucleotides read TGTGCCACCAGCAGAATAAAGTGGGTCCAGCCCCAGCATTTT. This encodes CATSRIKWVQPQHF.

As for this clonotype: Mismatch with germline at one junction end may stem from a read error. The V gene is TRBV5-1, the J gene TRBJ2-1; 7 bases line up with TRBD2. This CDR3 has 16 residues. Germline V gives CDR1 SGHRS, CDR2 YFSETQ. This CDR3 is CASGLVRASGYNEQFF. Written as DNA, the CDR3 is TGCGCCAGCGGCTTGGTCCGGGCTAGCGGTTACAATGAGCAGTTCTTC.

In this sample, this clonotype turned up a few times. The chain carries TRBV7-2 and TRBJ1-1; D unresolved. The CDR3 loop spans 14 amino acids. With 4 bases removed from V and 4 bases from J, the gap between germline ends came to 13 bases. CDR1 is SGHTA and CDR2 is FQGNSA in the germline V gene. CDR3 in DNA: TGTGCCAGCAGCTCGAGCCCGGGGAGCACTGAAGCTTTCTTT. It specifies CASSSSPGSTEAFF.

V usage is TRBV11-2 and J usage is TRBJ2-1; D is uncertain. CDR3 size: 12 residues. Trimming left V 4 bases short and J 10 bases short, with 11 bases between. From germline, CDR1 is SGHAT and CDR2 FQNNGV. CDR3 bases: TGTGCCAGCAGCTCCATACACTGGGAGCAGTTCTTC. The encoded protein is CASSSIHWEQFF.

This clonotype has at least ten counts. The CDR3 DNA follows: TGTGCCAGCAGTCCGAGGACGTCCTACAATGAGCAGTTCTTC. Its protein is CASSPRTSYNEQFF. The chain recombines TRBV19 with TRBJ2-1; D unresolved. The germline CDR1 and CDR2 sequences are LNHDA and SQIVND (reference sequence). V lost 9 bases and J 1 base, leaving 13 bases between the germline ends. The CDR3 is made up of 14 amino acids.

This clonotype was picked up a small number of times. This chain connects TRBV15 to TRBJ1-4; D uncertain. V dropped 0 bases and J dropped 8 bases, with 10 bases sitting between them. The CDR3 covers 14 residues. The germline V gene encodes CDR1 LNHNV and CDR2 YYDKDF (reference sequence). In DNA, the CDR3 is TGTGCCACCAGCAGAGAACTAATGGGCGAAAAACTGTTTTTT. It specifies CATSRELMGEKLFF.

The CDR3 DNA reads as TGTGCCTGGAGTCGGTTCTTGGCAACTAATGAAAAACTGTTTTTT. Its translation is CAWSRFLATNEKLFF. The rearrangement joins TRBV30 to TRBJ1-4; D not certain. V was shortened by 2 bases and J by 0 bases, with 10 bases between the two germline ends. The CDR3 totals 15 residues. Germline V CDR1 and CDR2: GTSNPN, SVGIG (reference sequence). Full variable domain (remainder filled in from reference TRBV30 and TRBJ1-4): SQTIHQWPATLVQPVGSPLSLECTVEGTSNPNLYWYRQAAGRGLQLLFYSVGIGQISSEVPQNLSASRPQDRQFILSSKKLLLSDSGFYLCAWSRFLATNEKLFFGSGTQLSVL.

This chain connects TRBV29-1 to TRBJ2-7; D perhaps matches TRBD1 (6 bases). The CDR3 length is 16 residues. The germline V gene encodes CDR1 SQVTM and CDR2 ANQGSEA. The V end was cut by 1 base, the J end by 3 bases, with 19 bases between. The CDR3 region is CSVEVPSRGIDYEQYF. CDR3 DNA: TGCAGCGTTGAAGTTCCGAGCAGGGGTATCGACTACGAGCAGTACTTC.

The chain links TRBV9 to TRBJ2-5; D not resolved. The end of the DNA aligns better with TRBJ2-7, so the J call may be wrong. The germline V gene encodes CDR1 SGDLS and CDR2 YYNGEE. The CDR3 is made up of 14 amino acids. The CDR3 spells CASSVAQQNYEQYF. The DNA for the CDR3 is TGTGCCAGCAGCGTAGCCCAGCAAAACTACGAGCAGTACTTC.

The rearrangement joins TRBV7-2 to TRBJ2-3; D uncertain. Germline V gene lookup returns CDR1 SGHTA and CDR2 FQGNSA. V was cut by 1 base and J by 4 bases, with 9 bases left in between. The CDR3 consists of 14 residues. The CDR3 protein is CASSLGQDADTQYF. The CDR3 coding sequence is TGTGCCAGCAGCTTAGGTCAGGACGCAGATACGCAGTATTTT.

This clonotype was observed a few times. This chain uses TRBV24-1 with TRBJ2-1, with D possibly TRBD2 on 6 matching bases. The V gene lost 3 bases and the J gene lost 2 bases, with 19 bases spanning the gap. Germline V gene sequence: CDR1 KGHDR, CDR2 SFDVKD. The CDR3 has 18 residues. Here the CDR3 reads CATSDPVGSGGPYNEQFF. In DNA form, the CDR3 reads TGTGCCACCAGTGATCCGGTGGGTAGCGGTGGCCCCTACAATGAGCAGTTCTTC.

This clonotype was seen more than once but under ten times. This chain links TRBV5-1 with TRBJ2-3; 7 bases line up with TRBD2. The V gene's germline CDR1 is SGHRS and CDR2 YFSETQ. V trimming: 4 bases; J trimming: 0 bases; junction bases outside the gene matches: 8. The CDR3 loop spans 16 amino acids. The CDR3 DNA reads as TGCGCCAGCAGCCCAGGCGGAGCGGGGAGCACAGATACGCAGTATTTT. Its protein is CASSPGGAGSTDTQYF.

The chain links TRBV7-2 to TRBJ1-2, with a possible D match to TRBD1 (5 bases). The CDR3 loop spans 12 amino acids. Trimming stripped 2 bases from V and 10 bases from J, with 11 bases between. Germline V gene sequence: CDR1 SGHTA, CDR2 FQGNSA. The CDR3 loop is CASSLPGRDYTF. Written as DNA, the CDR3 is TGTGCCAGCAGCTTACCAGGGAGGGACTACACCTTC. The full variable domain, its missing parts supplied by reference TRBV7-2 and TRBJ1-2, is GAGVSQSPSNKVTEKGKDVELRCDPISGHTALYWYRQSLGQGLEFLIYFQGNSAPDKSGLPSDRFSAERTGGSVSTLTIQRTQQEDSAVYLCASSLPGRDYTFGSGTRLTVV.

The table lists this clonotype with a few counts. This CDR3 reads CATSRQGGLNGYTF. CDR3 sequence (DNA): TGTGCCACCAGCAGGCAGGGGGGACTAAATGGCTACACCTTC. The rearrangement links TRBV15 to TRBJ1-2, with 7 bases matching TRBD1. V lost 3 bases, J lost 6 bases, and 7 bases stayed unmatched. Germline V gives CDR1 LNHNV, CDR2 YYDKDF (reference sequence). This CDR3 comprises 14 residues.

The CDR3 sequence is CASSLYVYQNTEAFF. Written as DNA, the CDR3 is TGTGCCAGCAGCTTGTACGTGTACCAGAACACTGAAGCTTTCTTT. The chain combines TRBV5-5 with TRBJ1-1; no reliable D call. CDR1 is SGHKS, CDR2 YYEKEE, per germline (reference sequence). The CDR3 has 15 amino acids. Deletions cut 1 base from V and 1 base from J, with 11 bases between.

The chain employs TRBV20-1 and TRBJ2-3; 7 bases are a match to TRBD1. CDR1 DFQATT and CDR2 SNEGSKA come from the germline V gene (reference sequence). V lost 6 bases, J lost 3 bases, and 9 bases stayed unmatched. The CDR3 runs 14 residues. As DNA, the CDR3 is TGCAGTGCCCAAAGGGGGCTGTTAACAGATACGCAGTATTTT. It yields the protein CSAQRGLLTDTQYF.

This clonotype was detected a few times. The rearrangement uses TRBV12-3 or TRBV12-4 and TRBJ2-3; D is unresolved. CDR3 size: 11 residues. V was clipped by 10 bases and J by 6 bases, with 11 bases between them. CDR3 loop: CATSDADTQYF. Written as DNA, the CDR3 is TGTGCCACGTCGGACGCTGATACGCAGTATTTT.